This T cell receptor (beta chain) was captured by sequencing in a study of cytomegalovirus exposure and HLA in healthy donors. This CDR3 contains 15 residues. V was trimmed by 0 bases and J by 7 bases, leaving 15 bases between them. The germline gives CDR1 MGHDK, CDR2 SYGVNS. The PCR had 60 Vbeta and 13 Jbeta primers. The method was immunoSEQ multiplex PCR; TCRdb's version includes in-frame clones alone and lacks a portion of them. Altogether about 160,000 clones are present, about 81% being singletons, with the ten largest covering 0.9% to 1%. This TCR derives from a girl under 10 years old in good health and CMV-seropositive. The chain joins TRBV25-1 to TRBJ1-1, with D maybe TRBD1 (6 bases). Sequenced input: PBMCs. The DNA of the CDR3 is TGTGCCAGCAGTGAATATGGCGGGGGCTACGGTGAAGCTTTCTTT. Translating it yields CASSEYGGGYGEAFF. The variable domain in full, with the rest retrieved from reference TRBV25-1 and TRBJ1-1, is EADIYQTPRYLVIGTGKKITLECSQTMGHDKMYWYQQDPGMELHLIHYSYGVNSTEKGDLSSESTVSRIRTEHFPLTLESARPSHTSQYLCASSEYGGGYGEAFFGQGTRLTVV.